Listed below are T cell receptor beta chains from one sample, sequenced in a study of T cells in Graves' hyperthyroidism and ophthalmopathy. TCRdb passed the multiplex PCR reads through MiXCR, listing each CDR3 protein once. The sample yields some 350,000 distinct CDR3 sequences, approximately 14% seen once. The sample comprised blood. All receptors come from a woman between 18 and 29 years old with Graves' hyperthyroidism that later progressed to Graves' ophthalmopathy. CDR3s include the opening cysteine and the closing phenylalanine or tryptophan. Each record gives: V gene, J gene, D gene, clone size, CDR3 DNA, CDR3 protein. A D gene is named only where the DNA matches it firmly. Only part of the rows carry a size: once, few, many, or a class if the clone is expanded.

TRBV12-3/TRBV12-4	TRBJ2-7	NA	many	TGTGCCAGCAGTTTAGGGGGACCGGGTACCTACGAGCAGTACTTC	CASSLGGPGTYEQYF
TRBV10-3	TRBJ2-2	TRBD2	few	TGTGCCACCAAGACTAGCGGGAGAGGCGAACTGTTTTTT	CATKTSGRGELFF
TRBV6-1	TRBJ2-1	TRBD2	many	TGTGCCAGCAACCCCGGGACTAGCGGGGGCAATGAGCAGTTCTTC	CASNPGTSGGNEQFF
TRBV12-3/TRBV12-4	TRBJ1-2	NA	many	TGTGCCAGCAGTTTGGAGACAAGGGCCTATGGCTACACCTTC	CASSLETRAYGYTF
TRBV4-1	TRBJ2-1	TRBD2	NA	TGCGCCAGCAGCCTGGCTAGCGGGGTCAATGAGCAGTTCTTC	CASSLASGVNEQFF
TRBV5-8	TRBJ2-7	NA	NA	TGTGCCAGCAGCTTGAGGGACACCGACGAGCAGTACTTC	CASSLRDTDEQYF
TRBV27	TRBJ1-1	TRBD1	many	TGTGCAGTAAGATCCAGGGGGGGACCTGAAGCTTTCTTT	CAVRSRGGPEAFF
TRBV29-1	TRBJ2-7	TRBD1	NA	TGCAGCATCGCCGGGACAGTCTCCTACGAGCAGTACTTC	CSIAGTVSYEQYF
TRBV6-5	TRBJ1-1	NA	NA	TGTGCCAGCAGTTACGGGGGTGCAGATTTGGGCACTGAAGCTTTCTTT	CASSYGGADLGTEAFF
TRBV11-2	TRBJ2-3	NA	many	TGTGCCAGCAGCTCGAGAGGCACAGATACGCAGTATTTT	CASSSRGTDTQYF